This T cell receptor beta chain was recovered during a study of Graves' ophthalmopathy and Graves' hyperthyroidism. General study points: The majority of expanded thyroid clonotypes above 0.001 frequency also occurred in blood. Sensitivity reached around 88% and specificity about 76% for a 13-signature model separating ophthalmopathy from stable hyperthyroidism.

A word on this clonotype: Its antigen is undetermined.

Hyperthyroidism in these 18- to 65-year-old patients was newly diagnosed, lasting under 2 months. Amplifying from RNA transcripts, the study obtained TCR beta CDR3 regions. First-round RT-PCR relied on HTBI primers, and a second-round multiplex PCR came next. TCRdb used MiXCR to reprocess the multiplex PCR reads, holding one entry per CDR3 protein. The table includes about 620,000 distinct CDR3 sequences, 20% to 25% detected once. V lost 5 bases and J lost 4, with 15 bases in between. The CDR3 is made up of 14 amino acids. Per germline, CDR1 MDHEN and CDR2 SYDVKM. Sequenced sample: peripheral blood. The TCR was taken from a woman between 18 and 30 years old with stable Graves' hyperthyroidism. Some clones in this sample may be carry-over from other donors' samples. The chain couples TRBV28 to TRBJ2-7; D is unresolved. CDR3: CASSVSRTVYEQYF. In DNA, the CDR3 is TGTGCCAGCAGTGTATCGAGGACGGTGTACGAGCAGTACTTC.